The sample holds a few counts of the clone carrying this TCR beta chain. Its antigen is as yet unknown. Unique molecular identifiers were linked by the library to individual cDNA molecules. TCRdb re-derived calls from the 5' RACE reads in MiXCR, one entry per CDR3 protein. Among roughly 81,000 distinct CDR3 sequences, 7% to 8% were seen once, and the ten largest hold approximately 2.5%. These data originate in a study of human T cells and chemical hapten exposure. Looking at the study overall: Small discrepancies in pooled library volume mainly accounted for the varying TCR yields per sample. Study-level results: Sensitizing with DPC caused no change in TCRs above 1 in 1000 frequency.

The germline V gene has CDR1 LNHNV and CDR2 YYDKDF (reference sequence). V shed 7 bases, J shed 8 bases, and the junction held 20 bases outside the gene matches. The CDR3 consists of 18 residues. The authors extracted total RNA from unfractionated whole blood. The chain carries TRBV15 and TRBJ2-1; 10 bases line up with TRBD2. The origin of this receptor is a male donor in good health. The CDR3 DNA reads TGTGCCACCACTCTTAAGGGGAGCGGGGGGGGACCCATCGATGAGCAGTTCTTC. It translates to CATTLKGSGGGPIDEQFF.